The source of this T cell receptor (beta chain) is a study of T cells in Graves' hyperthyroidism and ophthalmopathy. Study conclusions and caveats: From stable hyperthyroidism, ophthalmopathy was separated by a 13 V-J model. In the blood, most expanded thyroid clonotypes above 0.001 appeared as well.

Amplified TCR beta CDR3 regions came from RNA transcripts. First-round RT-PCR of the TCR CDR3 relied on the HTBI primer set. TCRdb redid the calling of the multiplex PCR reads with MiXCR, one entry per CDR3 protein. Altogether more than 350,000 distinct CDR3 sequences are present, about 15% being singletons, with the ten largest covering about 20%. The CDR3 runs 13 residues. Per the germline V gene, CDR1 is LGHDT and CDR2 is YNNKEL (reference sequence). V lost 9 bases, J lost 5 bases, and 9 bases stayed unmatched. This clonotype occurred many times. Its antigen is currently unknown. The chain has TRBV3-1 and TRBJ2-5; 7 bases are a match to TRBD2. The TCR was taken from a woman aged 60-75 years with Graves' ophthalmopathy. What was sequenced was blood. CDR3 nucleotides: TGTGCCAGTAAGACTAGCTCTCGGGAGACCCAGTACTTC. Amino acids: CASKTSSRETQYF.